These 23 T cell receptor beta chains were all obtained from the same sample, sequenced in a study of blood T cells in healthy people across ages. Combining a sample-barcoded 5' primer with a J-beta primer mix, a second PCR ran for roughly 7 to 12 cycles. TCRdb used MiXCR to reprocess the 5' RACE reads, holding one entry per CDR3 protein. Of about 680,000 distinct CDR3 sequences listed, over 45% are singletons. Sequencing was carried out using blood. Every receptor here comes from an older woman in good health.

V usage is TRBV7-2 and J usage is TRBJ2-7; TRBD1 matches 9 bases. Germline lookup yields CDR1 SGHTA and CDR2 FQGNSA. CDR3 length: 14 residues. V gave up 5 bases and J gave up 7 bases; unmatched junction bases: 9. CDR3 in amino acids: CASSPGQGMGEQYF. CDR3 nucleotides: TGTGCCAGCAGCCCCGGACAGGGGATGGGGGAGCAGTACTTC.

The V and J genes are TRBV7-6 and TRBJ2-7; tentatively, D is TRBD1 (5 bases). Trimming took 0 bases from V and 5 from J, leaving 8 bases between them. Germline lookup yields CDR1 SGHVS and CDR2 FNYEAQ. This CDR3 is 13 amino acids long. The CDR3 nucleotides read TGTGCCAGCAGCTTAGCCCTAGGGGACGAGCAGTACTTC. Translated: CASSLALGDEQYF.

This clonotype turned up a few times. The CDR3 DNA is TGTGCCAGCAGTTACCTACAGGGGACCTACGAGCAGTACTTC. It yields the protein CASSYLQGTYEQYF. This chain uses TRBV6-6 with TRBJ2-7; 7 nucleotides align to TRBD1. Trimming cost V 2 bases and J 2 bases; bases outside gene matches: 3. The germline V gene encodes CDR1 MNHNY and CDR2 SVGAGI (reference sequence). This CDR3 has 14 residues.

The rearrangement uses TRBV28 and TRBJ1-2, with 7 nucleotides matching TRBD1. Germline V CDR1 and CDR2: MDHEN, SYDVKM. The CDR3 is made up of 13 amino acids. J lost 4 bases, V lost 6 bases, and 5 bases had no gene match. Here the CDR3 DNA reads TGTGCCAGCAGACTACAGGGGTCCTATGGCTACACCTTC. It specifies CASRLQGSYGYTF.

In the case of this clonotype: A much larger clone lies a single base off, so this may be a read error. This CDR3 reads CASSRGATETQYF. The CDR3 DNA reads as TGTGCCAGCAGCAGGGGGGCTACGGAGACCCAGTACTTC. This sequence joins TRBV7-2 and TRBJ2-5, with D perhaps TRBD1 or TRBD2 (6 bases each). The V and J ends lost 5 bases and 5 bases respectively, with 12 bases between them. The CDR3 loop spans 13 amino acids. In germline, CDR1 is SGHTA, CDR2 FQGNSA.

The chain links TRBV20-1 to TRBJ2-7; TRBD2 might be the D (6 bases). Germline CDR1 reads DFQATT; CDR2 reads SNEGSKA (reference sequence). The CDR3 is 14 residues long. Deletions cut 3 bases from V and 2 bases from J, with 14 bases between. The chain's CDR3 is CSARETGTPYEQYF. Here the CDR3 DNA reads TGCAGTGCTAGGGAAACCGGGACTCCCTACGAGCAGTACTTC.

This clonotype was seen many times. This chain joins TRBV25-1 and TRBJ1-2; 8 bases fit TRBD1. Germline lookup yields CDR1 MGHDK and CDR2 SYGVNS. This CDR3 has 11 residues. With 6 bases clipped from V and 8 bases from J, the junction kept 2 bases outside the gene matches. The CDR3 here is CASSRGRGYTF. The CDR3 DNA sequence: TGTGCCAGCAGCAGGGGGCGAGGCTACACCTTC.

This clonotype was observed once. Relative to the germline gene, one junction end is altered; a read error may explain this. This chain uses TRBV29-1 with TRBJ2-7; D unresolved. The CDR3 runs 12 residues. CDR1 is SQVTM and CDR2 is ANQGSEA in the germline V gene. The CDR3 protein is CNVTGLSYEQYF. CDR3 in DNA: TGCAACGTTACGGGCCTTTCCTACGAGCAGTACTTC.

The chain has TRBV29-1 and TRBJ2-5; 7 positions agree with TRBD2. This CDR3 comprises 12 residues. Germline CDR1 and CDR2: SQVTM and ANQGSEA. Trimming removed 4 bases from V and 5 bases from J; junction bases left unmatched: 4. The DNA of the CDR3 is TGCAGCGTTGTCGGGGGGTCGGAGACCCAGTACTTC. This gives the protein CSVVGGSETQYF.

The gene calls are TRBV20-1 and TRBJ2-4, with D maybe TRBD2 (6 bases). TRBJ2-7 matches the DNA end more closely, so the J call is doubtful. The germline gives CDR1 DFQATT, CDR2 SNEGSKA (reference sequence). The CDR3 length is 12 residues. The CDR3 protein is CSALGGPYEQYF. CDR3 bases: TGCAGCGCCTTGGGGGGTCCCTACGAGCAGTACTTC.

This rearrangement joins TRBV6-5 to TRBJ2-5; D gene ambiguous. The DNA matches TRBJ2-7 better at its end, which makes the J call doubtful. The length of the CDR3 is 15 residues. Germline loops: CDR1 MNHEY, CDR2 SVGAGI. The CDR3 is CASSRTGSPVYEQYF. In DNA form, the CDR3 reads TGTGCCAGCAGTCGAACCGGGTCCCCTGTCTACGAGCAGTACTTC.

A few counts support this clonotype. The chain links TRBV27 to TRBJ2-7; TRBD1 matches 7 bases. The ends lost 9 bases at V and 4 bases at J; junction bases unmatched: 21. This CDR3 has 17 amino acids. Per germline, CDR1 MNHEY and CDR2 SMNVEV (reference sequence). The CDR3 DNA reads TGTGCCAGGCCGGCAGCCATGCTTACAGGGGAAGGGTACGAGCAGTACTTC. It yields the protein CARPAAMLTGEGYEQYF.

This chain joins TRBV29-1 and TRBJ1-4; 7 nucleotides agree with TRBD1. This CDR3 has 15 amino acids. Trimming cost V 4 bases and J 3 bases; bases outside gene matches: 8. The germline V gene encodes CDR1 SQVTM and CDR2 ANQGSEA. CDR3 in amino acids: CSVAPTGRPNEKLFF. CDR3 sequence (DNA): TGCAGCGTTGCCCCGACAGGGAGGCCTAATGAAAAACTGTTTTTT.

This clonotype was found many times. The rearrangement uses TRBV29-1 and TRBJ2-1; 8 bases align to TRBD1. The V gene end was trimmed by 4 bases and the J gene end by 4 bases; junction bases not matched to a gene: 6. The germline gives CDR1 SQVTM, CDR2 ANQGSEA. The CDR3 spans 14 residues. As DNA, the CDR3 is TGCAGCGTTGCCCGAGACAGGGGTTACAATGAGCAGTTCTTC. Protein sequence: CSVARDRGYNEQFF.

This chain uses TRBV7-2 with TRBJ2-1, with 8 bases matching TRBD2. CDR1 is SGHTA, CDR2 FQGNSA, per germline. CDR3 length: 14 amino acids. J gave up 6 bases and V 4 bases, and 5 bases lay outside the gene matches. The CDR3 reads CASSSATSGNEQFF. The CDR3 DNA reads as TGTGCCAGCAGCTCAGCCACTAGCGGCAATGAGCAGTTCTTC.

This clonotype was observed a few times. V gene TRBV29-1 combines with J gene TRBJ2-5; TRBD1 agrees at 8 bases. The germline gives CDR1 SQVTM, CDR2 ANQGSEA. The V and J ends lost 4 bases and 10 bases, in that order; junction bases with no gene match: 11. The CDR3 loop spans 13 amino acids. The CDR3 reads CSVARGRSRDQYF. The DNA for the CDR3 is TGCAGCGTTGCCAGGGGGCGGAGTAGGGACCAGTACTTC.

In this sample, this clonotype turned up a few times. The rearrangement links TRBV28 to TRBJ2-5, with D maybe TRBD2 (6 bases). V was trimmed by 5 bases and J by 11 bases, leaving 18 bases between them. Germline CDR1 is MDHEN and CDR2 is SYDVKM. The CDR3 sequence is 13 residues long. For the CDR3, the DNA is TGTGCCAGCAGTGCGTCGGTGGGGGGAGAGCAGTACTTC. It codes for CASSASVGGEQYF.

The chain carries TRBV10-3 and TRBJ2-1; TRBD2 aligns across 11 bases. CDR1 and CDR2 (germline): ENHRY, SYGVKD. The trim removed 5 bases at V and 8 bases at J, leaving 17 bases unmatched. This CDR3 has 18 amino acids. The CDR3 sequence is CAISRAQSTSGSSDEQFF. The CDR3 bases are TGTGCCATCAGTCGGGCACAGAGCACTAGCGGGAGTAGCGATGAGCAGTTCTTC.

This clonotype occurred a few times. The chain links TRBV9 to TRBJ2-1; 7 positions agree with TRBD2. The CDR3 is 16 amino acids. Germline V lookup: CDR1 SGDLS, CDR2 YYNGEE. V was clipped by 0 bases and J by 6 bases; unmatched bases: 9. For the CDR3, the DNA is TGTGCCAGCAGCGTAGGAGGCAGCGGGACGGTCAATGAGCAGTTCTTC. It translates to CASSVGGSGTVNEQFF.

This chain joins TRBV27 and TRBJ2-7, with 7 bases fitting TRBD2. The CDR3 is 17 residues long. CDR1 is MNHEY, CDR2 SMNVEV, per germline (reference sequence). Germline trimming cut 7 bases from V and 4 bases from J; bases unmatched to any gene: 19. The CDR3 loop reads CASILRGTGRSVYEQYF. CDR3 sequence (DNA): TGTGCCAGCATCTTGAGAGGGACCGGGAGGAGCGTGTACGAGCAGTACTTC.

The chain combines TRBV18 with TRBJ2-3; no firm D call. This CDR3 region has 13 residues. Germline lookup yields CDR1 KGHSH and CDR2 LQKENI. Trimming cost V 0 bases and J 12 bases, with 13 bases left between them. The CDR3 DNA follows: TGTGCCAGCTCACCACCGTCCCCAACTTTCCAGTATTTT. This gives the protein CASSPPSPTFQYF.

The gene calls are TRBV29-1 and TRBJ2-5; 11 positions match TRBD2. The DNA end is a closer match to TRBJ2-7, so the J assignment may be wrong. The V gene's germline CDR1 is SQVTM and CDR2 ANQGSEA. The CDR3 has 13 amino acids. As DNA, the CDR3 is TGCAGCGCTCGACTAGCGGGGCTTCACGAGCAGTACTTC. Encoded protein: CSARLAGLHEQYF.

This sequence joins TRBV7-2 and TRBJ1-5, with D perhaps matching TRBD1 (6 bases). This CDR3 is 15 amino acids long. Germline values: CDR1 SGHTA, CDR2 FQGNSA. Trimming took off 1 base at V and 6 bases at J, with 13 bases between the two ends. The CDR3 loop is CASSLGGAGAQPQHF. The CDR3 DNA is TGTGCCAGCAGCTTAGGGGGGGCAGGGGCTCAGCCCCAGCATTTT.